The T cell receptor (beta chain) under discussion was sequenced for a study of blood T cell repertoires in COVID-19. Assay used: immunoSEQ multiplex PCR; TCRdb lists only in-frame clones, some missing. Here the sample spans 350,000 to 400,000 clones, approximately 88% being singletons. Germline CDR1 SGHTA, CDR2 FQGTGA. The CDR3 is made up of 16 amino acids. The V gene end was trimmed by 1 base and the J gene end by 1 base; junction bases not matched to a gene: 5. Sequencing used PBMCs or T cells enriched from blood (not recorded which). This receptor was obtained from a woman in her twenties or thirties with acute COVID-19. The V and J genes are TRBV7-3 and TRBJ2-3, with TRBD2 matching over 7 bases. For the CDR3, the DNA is TGTGCCAGCAGCTTAATGCCGCTAGCGGGCACAGATACGCAGTATTTT. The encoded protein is CASSLMPLAGTDTQYF.